Each of the 12 T cell receptor beta chains below was sequenced from the same sample in a study of molecular identifiers for immune sequencing clone quantification. MiXCR was run by TCRdb on the PCR reads, yielding one entry per CDR3 protein. The sample has fewer than 100,000 distinct CDR3 sequences; roughly a fifth are singletons. Sample: naive CD8+ T cells from blood, with Jurkat cell RNA spiked in. The subset was: FACS-sorted CD8+CD4-CCR7+CD45RA+ naive T cells. The source of these receptors is a human donor in good health. Some libraries in this study had Jurkat cell RNA spiked in.

The sample holds many counts of this clonotype. J is TRBJ2-2 and V is TRBV24-1; D is undetermined. Trimming removed 9 bases from V and 7 bases from J, with 14 bases in between. The CDR3 loop spans 13 amino acids. From germline, CDR1 is KGHDR and CDR2 SFDVKD. CDR3 sequence (DNA): TGTGCCACCGCCTCCAAATTCGGCGGGGAGCTGTTTTTT. Translated, it gives CATASKFGGELFF.

This clonotype was recorded many times. The chain joins TRBV7-9 to TRBJ2-5; tentatively, D is TRBD1 (6 bases). Germline V gene sequence: CDR1 SEHNR, CDR2 FQNEAQ (reference sequence). V was cut by 1 base and J by 5 bases, with 14 bases left in between. The CDR3 extends over 15 amino acids. CDR3 nucleotide sequence: TGTGCCAGCAGCTTAGTTCTGGGGGCCGGCGAGACCCAGTACTTC. It codes for CASSLVLGAGETQYF.

This clonotype was observed at least ten times. The chain has TRBV27 and TRBJ2-3, with TRBD1 identical over 12 bases. Germline lookup yields CDR1 MNHEY and CDR2 SMNVEV (reference sequence). This CDR3 is built from 19 residues. Losses at the gene ends were 7 bases for V and 0 bases for J; bases not matched to a gene: 14. DNA for the CDR3: TGTGCCAGCACTACACATAACGGGACAGGGGGCTACAGCACAGATACGCAGTATTTT. Translating gives CASTTHNGTGGYSTDTQYF.

This clonotype was seen just once. A read error may explain this, as a much larger clone is one base away. The chain has TRBV12-3 or TRBV12-4 and TRBJ2-3; D remains unclear. The CDR3 is 15 residues long. V was clipped by 4 bases and J by 2 bases, with 13 bases between them. The DNA for the CDR3 is TGTGCCAGCAGTTGGGCACGCCGCCTCACAGATACGCAGTATTTT. Translated, it gives CASSWARRLTDTQYF.

Ten or more counts support this clonotype. J is TRBJ2-3 and V is TRBV4-3; possible D gene TRBD1, 6 bases. Trimming left V 0 bases short and J 5 bases short, with 15 bases between. CDR1 is LGHNA and CDR2 is YSLEER in the germline V gene. The length of the CDR3 is 16 residues. DNA for the CDR3: TGCGCCAGCAGCCAAGATAGGGCAGGGACAAAAGATACGCAGTATTTT. Its translation: CASSQDRAGTKDTQYF.

This clonotype was counted a few times. The chain uses TRBV19 and TRBJ2-1; D is unclear. Between the trimmed V and J ends, which lost 3 bases and 7 bases, there was a span of 13 bases. Germline CDR1 and CDR2: LNHDA and SQIVND (reference sequence). This CDR3 spans 14 amino acids. The CDR3 loop reads CASSIFQRPNEQFF. In DNA, the CDR3 is TGTGCCAGTAGTATTTTCCAGCGCCCTAATGAGCAGTTCTTC.

The gene calls are TRBV28 and TRBJ2-2; the D is unclear. CDR1 and CDR2 from the germline V gene are MDHEN and SYDVKM. There are 15 residues in the CDR3. V lost 3 bases, J lost 10 bases, and 18 bases lay in between. The CDR3 region has the DNA TGTGCCAGCAGTTTCCGTGGGTTAACAAAGGAGGAGCTGTTTTTT. This codes for CASSFRGLTKEELFF.

This clonotype was detected ten times or more. The chain uses TRBV7-2 and TRBJ2-7, with 7 bases matching TRBD2. There are 16 residues in the CDR3. The germline V gene has CDR1 SGHTA and CDR2 FQGNSA. Trimming at V came to 3 bases and at J to 6 bases, leaving 14 bases not matched to a gene. CDR3 coding DNA: TGTGCCAGCAGCTTTGTGAGGGAGGGCCCTTTCGGCGAGCAGTACTTC. It encodes CASSFVREGPFGEQYF.

This clonotype was found many times. The chain couples TRBV13 to TRBJ2-3; D call uncertain. Deletions cut 1 base from V and 4 bases from J, with 9 bases between. The germline gives CDR1 PRHDT, CDR2 FYEKMQ (reference sequence). The CDR3 has 14 residues. The CDR3 nucleotides read TGTGCCAGCAGCTTAGCCATACAGCCAGATACGCAGTATTTT. Protein product: CASSLAIQPDTQYF.

Notes on this clonotype: A clone one base away is much larger, so this may be a read error. CDR3 sequence (DNA): TGTGCCAGCAGCGGAGATCCCGGGACACTGCCCTACGAGCAGTGCTTC. It yields the protein CASSGDPGTLPYEQCF. The V and J genes are TRBV5-6 and TRBJ2-7, with D maybe TRBD1 (6 bases). In germline, CDR1 is SGHDT, CDR2 YYEEEE. The CDR3 totals 16 residues.

This clonotype was detected only a few times. The chain combines TRBV19 with TRBJ2-3; TRBD2 is a possible D gene (6 bases). The ends were cut back, 5 bases at V and 4 bases at J, with 16 bases in the middle. The germline V gene encodes CDR1 LNHDA and CDR2 SQIVND (reference sequence). The CDR3 has 15 amino acids. The CDR3, as DNA: TGTGCCAGTAGTCAACTAGGAGGGGAGGCAGATACGCAGTATTTT. It translates to CASSQLGGEADTQYF.

Notes on this clonotype: It may be a read error: a sequence one base away is much more abundant. The chain joins TRBV19 to TRBJ2-3; a weak D match, TRBD1 (6 bases). The CDR3 sequence is 15 residues long. The germline V gene has CDR1 LNHDA and CDR2 SQIVND (reference sequence). CDR3 loop: CTSRLGTRGTDTQYF. CDR3 DNA: TGTACCAGTAGGCTAGGGACACGCGGCACAGATACGCAGTATTTT.